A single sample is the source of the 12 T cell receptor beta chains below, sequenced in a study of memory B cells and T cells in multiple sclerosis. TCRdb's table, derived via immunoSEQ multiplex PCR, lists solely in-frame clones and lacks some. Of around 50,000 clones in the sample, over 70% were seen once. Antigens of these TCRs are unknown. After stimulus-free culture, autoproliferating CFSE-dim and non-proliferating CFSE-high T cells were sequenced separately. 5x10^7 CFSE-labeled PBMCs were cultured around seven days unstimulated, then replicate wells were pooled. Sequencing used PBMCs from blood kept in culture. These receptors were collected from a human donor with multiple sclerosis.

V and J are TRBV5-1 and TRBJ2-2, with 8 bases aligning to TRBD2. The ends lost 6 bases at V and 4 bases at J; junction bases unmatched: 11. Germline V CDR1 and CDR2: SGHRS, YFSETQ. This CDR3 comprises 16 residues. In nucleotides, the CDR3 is TGCGCCAGCACAAACCGGGGGGGCCGGGTCACCGGGGAGCTGTTTTTT. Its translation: CASTNRGGRVTGELFF. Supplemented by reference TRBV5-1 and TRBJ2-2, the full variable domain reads KAGVTQTPRYLIKTRGQQVTLSCSPISGHRSVSWYQQTPGQGLQFLFEYFSETQRNKGNFPGRFSGRQFSNSRSEMNVSTLELGDSALYLCASTNRGGRVTGELFFGEGSRLTVL.

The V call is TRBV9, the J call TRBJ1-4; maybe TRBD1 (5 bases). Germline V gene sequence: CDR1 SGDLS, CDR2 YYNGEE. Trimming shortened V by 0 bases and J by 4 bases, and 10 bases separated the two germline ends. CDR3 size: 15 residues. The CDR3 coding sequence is TGTGCCAGCAGCGTAGGGGGCGGAGGTAATGAAAAACTGTTTTTT. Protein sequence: CASSVGGGGNEKLFF.

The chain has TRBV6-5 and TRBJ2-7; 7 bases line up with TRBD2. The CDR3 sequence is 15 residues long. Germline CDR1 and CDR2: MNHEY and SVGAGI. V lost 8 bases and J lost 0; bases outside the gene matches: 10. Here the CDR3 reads CASGLGSLPSYEQYF. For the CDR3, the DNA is TGTGCCAGCGGACTAGGGAGCCTACCCTCCTACGAGCAGTACTTC.

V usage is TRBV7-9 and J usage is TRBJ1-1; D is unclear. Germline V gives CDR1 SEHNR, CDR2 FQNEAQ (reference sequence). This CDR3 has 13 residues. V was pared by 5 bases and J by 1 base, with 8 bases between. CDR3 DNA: TGTGCCAGCAGCCCATTGCAGAACACTGAAGCTTTCTTT. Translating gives CASSPLQNTEAFF.

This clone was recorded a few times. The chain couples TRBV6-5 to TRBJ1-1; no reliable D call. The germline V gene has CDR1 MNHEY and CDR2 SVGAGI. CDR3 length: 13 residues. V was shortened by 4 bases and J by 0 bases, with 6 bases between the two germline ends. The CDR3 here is CASSSQLNTEAFF. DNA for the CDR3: TGTGCCAGCAGTTCACAGCTGAACACTGAAGCTTTCTTT.

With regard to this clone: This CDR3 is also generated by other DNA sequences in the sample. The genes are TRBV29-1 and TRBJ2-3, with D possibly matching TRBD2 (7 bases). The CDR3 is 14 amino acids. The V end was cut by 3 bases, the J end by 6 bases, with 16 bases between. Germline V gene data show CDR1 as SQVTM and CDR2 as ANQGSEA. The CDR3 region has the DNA TGCAGCGTTGAGGGGGGACGGGGGGCGGATACGCAGTATTTT. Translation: CSVEGGRGADTQYF.

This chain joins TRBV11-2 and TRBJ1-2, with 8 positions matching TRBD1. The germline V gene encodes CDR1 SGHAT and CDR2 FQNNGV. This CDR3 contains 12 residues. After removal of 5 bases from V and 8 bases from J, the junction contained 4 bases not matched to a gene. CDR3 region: CASSETGVGYTF. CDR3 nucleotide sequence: TGTGCCAGCAGCGAGACAGGGGTCGGCTACACCTTC.

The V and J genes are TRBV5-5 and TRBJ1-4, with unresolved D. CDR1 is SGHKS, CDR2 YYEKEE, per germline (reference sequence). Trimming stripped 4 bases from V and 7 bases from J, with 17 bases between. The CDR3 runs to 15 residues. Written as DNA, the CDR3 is TGTGCCAGCAGCCCATCTTGGGTTAGCAGTGAAAAACTGTTTTTT. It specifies CASSPSWVSSEKLFF.

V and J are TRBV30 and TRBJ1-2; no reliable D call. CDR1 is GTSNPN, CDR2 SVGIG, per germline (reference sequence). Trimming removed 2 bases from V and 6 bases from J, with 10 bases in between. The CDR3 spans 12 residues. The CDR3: CAWSPRGNGYTF. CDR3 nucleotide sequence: TGTGCCTGGAGTCCACGGGGAAATGGCTACACCTTC.

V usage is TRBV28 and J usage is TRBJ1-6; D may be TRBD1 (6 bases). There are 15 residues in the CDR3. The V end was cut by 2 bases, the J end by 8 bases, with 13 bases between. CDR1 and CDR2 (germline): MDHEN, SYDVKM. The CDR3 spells CASSLQGPADSPLHF. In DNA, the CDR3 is TGTGCCAGCAGTTTACAGGGGCCGGCGGATTCACCCCTCCACTTT. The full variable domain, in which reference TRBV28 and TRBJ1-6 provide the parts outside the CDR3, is DVKVTQSSRYLVKRTGEKVFLECVQDMDHENMFWYRQDPGLGLRLIYFSYDVKMKEKGDIPEGYSVSREKKERFSLILESASTNQTSMYLCASSLQGPADSPLHFGNGTRLTVT.

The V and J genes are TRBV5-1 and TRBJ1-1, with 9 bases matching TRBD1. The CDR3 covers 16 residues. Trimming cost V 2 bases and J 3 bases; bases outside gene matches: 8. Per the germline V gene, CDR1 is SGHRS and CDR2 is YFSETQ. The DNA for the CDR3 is TGCGCCAGCAGCTTAGGACAGGGGATGATGGACACTGAAGCTTTCTTT. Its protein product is CASSLGQGMMDTEAFF.

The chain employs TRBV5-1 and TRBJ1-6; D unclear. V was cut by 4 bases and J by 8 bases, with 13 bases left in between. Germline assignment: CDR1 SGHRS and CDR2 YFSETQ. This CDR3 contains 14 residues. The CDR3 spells CASSPTETYSPLHF. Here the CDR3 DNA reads TGCGCCAGCAGCCCCACAGAAACCTATTCACCCCTCCACTTT.